Below, one T cell receptor beta chain is given with its context. Its binding antigen is unknown. The record has no base qualities; no much larger clone is one base away. The source of the sample is a study of blood T cell repertoires in COVID-19 (dated by TCRdb to 2020 to 2021). General notes on the study: The collaborator samples originated in the United States, Italy and Spain and spanned the acute and convalescent phases of COVID-19. Samples came from the ongoing ImmuneRACE study (first 160 participants) plus 1,254 subjects from 6 global collaborators. A freely available public database, intended as a resource for researchers studying the immune response to SARS-CoV-2, is where the repertoires were released. The material from the prospective study consisted of cDNA or gDNA derived from T cells, B-cell-depleted T cells, or PBMCs. HLA class I and class II types, where available, came from metadata supplied by the sample provider rather than from assay-based typing. Subjects who had been exposed to COVID-19, were actively infected with it, or had recovered from it provided the deeply sampled blood TCRbeta repertoires that made up the dataset. A de-identified subject ID, COVID-19 status, age in years and sex were almost always included in the sample metadata.

Cut back by 3 bases and 7 bases, the V and J ends lie 13 bases apart. From cysteine to phenylalanine, the CDR3 is 13 amino acids long. Only the CDR3 DNA stays, 39 bases, in frame from base 1. CDR1 and CDR2, per the germline V gene, are SGHDT and YYEEEE. Each collaborating institution followed its own protocols to collect whole blood in K2EDTA tubes. Collaborator samples were shipped for TCRbeta analysis as frozen whole blood, isolated PBMCs, or DNA extracted from either sample type. TCRbeta CDR3 regions were amplified from genomic DNA by means of the immunoSEQ Assay, a bias-controlled multiplex PCR. The published analysis was carried out like this. Nucleated cell counts per sample were estimated from amplification of reference gene primers within the assay. To quantify the absolute abundance of each unique TCRbeta CDR3 rearrangement, sequence reads were collapsed and filtered. For each sample, productive Simpson clonality was calculated as the square root of Simpson's diversity index across productive rearrangements. The source is immuneACCESS, and TCRdb retained only in-frame sequences with V and J called. Part of the clones is not carried over; for the studies checked, unresolved V genes explain less than half of this, and the remainder is unexplained. For V, J and clone size, that table is used; D and trimming come from the DNA. Counted in this sample were tens of thousands of clones; around 68% of them appeared once. Approximately 9% of the sample is taken by the ten largest.

Results the study describes overall, beyond this receptor: The quantity of clinical and demographic metadata differed by source and by participant and was supplied without curation.

This chain joins TRBV5-6 to TRBJ1-2; the D gene is perhaps TRBD1, on 5 matching bases. Source material: peripheral blood. The clonotype was recovered from a woman between 70 and 85 years old with acute or convalescent COVID-19. The CDR3 reads as follows: CASSSKGVVGYTF. The DNA is as follows: TGTGCCAGCAGCTCTAAAGGGGTAGTTGGCTACACCTTC.